This T cell receptor beta chain emerged from a study of cytomegalovirus exposure and HLA in healthy donors (TCRdb year 2017). Concerning the study at large: In an earlier analysis of approximately 500 of the donors, roughly 300 Gb of sequence data and 100 million or so unique TCR beta sequences from about 180 million T cells were reported. A separate validation cohort of approximately 120 different subjects was used in addition to the approximately 700-subject first cohort. Every discovery cohort repertoire had been produced on one sequencing platform. To decide whether each TCR beta V gene segment behaved as functional or pseudogenic, an earlier analysis of some 570 of the donors relied on high-throughput TCR beta sequencing. The number of donors typed differed by locus, with 629-630 for A, B, C, DRB1 and DQB1, around 500 for DQA1, approximately 570 for DPA1, and 400 to 490 for DPB1. Alongside the repertoire data, information on donor age, sex, ethnicity and CMV serostatus was compiled. About five DR-DQ haplotypes were handled as single units for association and clustering because linkage in the cohort was strong. The study used immunosequencing to profile the T cell repertoires of about 670 subjects and linked those repertoires to cytomegalovirus serostatus. Rather than drawing on any new phenotypic data, the later analysis identified candidate immune exposures from TCR beta sequences and the way those sequences occurred across donors. The study aimed to test whether signatures of past pathogen exposure could be identified by cataloging public T cell receptors. To predict cytomegalovirus infection status, the study combined high-throughput TCR immunosequencing, statistical association of individual TCRs with disease status, and machine learning. HLA typing covered class I and class II loci at four-digit resolution. Genome-wide SNP genotypes for about three fifths of the roughly 700 donors were used in a later genetic analysis, which treated that subset as a discovery cohort. Roughly 300 gigabases of sequencing data and approximately 85 million unique TCR sequences were included in an early release covering over 600 HLA-typed donors. Of the roughly 420 genotyped donors, approximately 81% were placed in the genetic ancestry cluster associated with self-reported Caucasian donors. To study patterns of TCR occurrence, a later analysis re-analyzed previously published TCR beta repertoires from 650 to 750 donors and added high-resolution HLA genotyping. Among about 410 genotyped donors of the cohort, an average of around 220,000 unique TCR beta nucleotide sequences was sequenced per donor, of which about 20% were non-productive.

The cohort was made up of about 670 healthy bone marrow donors. At the time of sampling, every cohort member was nominally healthy, though immune exposures that went unrecorded were likely present. The donor tested CMV seropositive, placing the donor among the 250 to 350 seropositive members of the cohort. Every donor gave a peripheral blood sample, and the peripheral blood mononuclear cells from that sample were used for TCR beta sequencing. Genomic DNA extraction from the blood cell samples was performed with the Qiagen DNeasy Blood Extraction Kit. Here V drops 4 bases and J drops 7 bases, and the junction holds 13 bases not matched to any gene. From the cysteine up to the phenylalanine, the CDR3 has a length of 16 residues. Only the CDR3 DNA is retained, 48 bases long and in frame from the first base. As encoded in the germline V gene, CDR1 is MDHEN while CDR2 is SYDVKM. What the work shows at the level of the full study, not this receptor alone: Because HLA typing was missing for some donors at each locus, association tests included only the typed subset. Sequencing depth was assumed to be roughly uniform across donors in the presence/absence analyses, though that assumption may not hold. When HLA alleles, especially DR and DQ, strongly co-occurred, TCR associations were difficult to assign to individual alleles. An association between a missense DCLRE1C variant and V-gene and J-gene trimming of TCR beta chains was found in a later genetic analysis and replicated in an independent cohort. Specific HLA alleles were associated with roughly 16,000 TCR beta sequences at a false discovery rate of 0.05 in a later analysis. In vitro tests confirmed that a few of the cytomegalovirus-associated TCR beta chains recognize cytomegalovirus antigens. In a later analysis, most CMV-associated TCR beta chains were found to appear HLA-restricted, with HLA associations seemingly driven largely by CMV exposure. Because the 87-base-pair reads could not distinguish some IMGT-functional V segments, including TRBV6-2 and TRBV6-3, those segments were excluded. Most TCR sequences were seen in very few donors, while some public TCRs were found in many individuals. In an earlier analysis of more than 450 of the donors, most TCR beta V segments were observed in productive rearrangements about 87% or about 30% of the time, broadly matching IMGT annotations. A later analysis found that HLA-associated TCR beta chains were more clonally expanded and had lower generation probabilities than equally common non-associated chains. A further reported finding was that TCR beta sequences accurately predicted the HLA-A and HLA-B alleles for most subjects in the first cohort. According to a later analysis, TCR association rates differed among HLA loci, with DRB1 alleles showing the most associated TCRs and HLA-C alleles showing the fewest. A total of about 180 TCR beta chains were listed by the study as associated with cytomegalovirus. A group of highly shared sequence variants was considered likely to be a technical artifact of the sequencing pipeline. It was suggested by the authors that the approach could potentially be generalized to other disease states and immunological phenotypes. In a later genetic analysis, fewer N-insertions in productive TCRs were reported among donors in an Asian-associated ancestry cluster than the roughly 700-donor mean. The classifier was reported to diagnose cytomegalovirus status with high specificity and sensitivity in both the original cohort and the validation cohort. In a later analysis, several top co-occurrence clusters were reported to appear linked to parvovirus B19, influenza, CMV and Epstein-Barr virus. The earlier analysis of almost 600 of the donors excluded roughly 17 rarely observed V segments, including chromosome 9 orphons, because counts were too low. In this cohort, only TCR beta chains were sequenced, and detectable features were limited by the absence of alpha or paired-chain data. Correlated functional status among segregating V segments might reflect linkage disequilibrium, but an unknown experimental factor could not be ruled out. Immune exposure information for the cohort was limited to CMV serostatus.

Library construction relied on the immunoSEQ multiplex PCR assay. For the multiplex PCR, a mixture combining 60 forward primers for TCR Vbeta segments and 13 reverse primers for TCR Jbeta segments was used. The CDR3 region of rearranged TCR beta genes was amplified from genomic DNA by a multiplex PCR assay. The Illumina HiSeq System was used to sequence the amplified TCR beta libraries as 87-base-pair reads. Per the original workflow: Across the 500 to 850 repertoires, a later analysis counted 60 million to 90 million unique TCR beta chains, around 10 million of which were shared by at least two donors. To remove PCR and sequencing errors, raw reads were error-corrected and collapsed into unique sequences using a nearest-neighbor algorithm that merged closely related sequences. To assign V, D and J gene segments, CDR3 sequences were aligned to IMGT reference sequences. For a sequence to be retained, a match of at least six nucleotides was required to both a V gene segment and a J gene segment. A rearrangement counted as productive if the CDR3 had no stop codons and remained in frame with V and J, and every other rearrangement counted as non-productive. CDR3 was defined according to IMGT convention as the region running from the second conserved V-encoded cysteine to the conserved J-encoded phenylalanine. In an earlier analysis of just under 600 of the donors, sequences lacking an unambiguous match to a single V gene segment were excluded. An earlier analysis of approximately 590 of the donors called V segments functional above 56.7% productive rearrangements and segregating when the between-donor standard deviation exceeded 5%. A statistical classification framework was built to diagnose cytomegalovirus status from the catalog of TCR beta chain sequences. In a later analysis, TCR nucleotide sequences were compared against IMGT/GENE-DB human TR gene sequences so that V and J genes could be assigned. Using the TCRdist pipeline, a later analysis assigned CDR3 sequences along with most-parsimonious VDJ recombination scenarios. A later analysis defined each TCR beta chain by its CDR3 amino acid sequence plus V-gene family, and excluded reads lacking a unique V-gene family. A later analysis removed several hundred highly shared, low-generation-probability nucleotide sequences to deal with suspected cross-contamination and a sequencing artifact. In a later analysis, a clonal expansion index for each public chain was calculated from normalized within-repertoire ranks of inferred template counts. In a later analysis, generation probabilities were computed using a VDJ recombination model fitted to out-of-frame rearrangements, and the results were checked against IGoR. Hypergeometric tests were used in a later analysis to score TCR-TCR, TCR-HLA and TCR-CMV co-occurrence, with a repertoire-size bias correction applied to the TCR pairs. A later analysis estimated false discovery rates by permuting HLA or CMV assignments 20 times. In a later analysis, co-occurring TCRs were grouped with DBSCAN, and TCRdist sequence similarity was added when clustering was performed within HLA-allele-positive subsets. For co-occurrence clustering, repertoires with fewer than 30,000 or more than 120,000 public chains were excluded, along with five or six repertoires with anomalous nucleotide sharing. The immuneACCESS repertoire file appears here via TCRdb, limited to in-frame rearrangements. These files lack a portion of the clones; in checked studies, under half of the deficit traces to unresolved V genes, and the cause of the others is not known. That table is the source of V, J and clone size, and D and trimming were worked out from the DNA. A total of roughly 88,000 clones appear in this sample, about 80% of them only once. Approximately 5.3% of the sample goes to the ten largest clones.

Notes on this clone: Its recognized antigen is unknown. No much larger clone exists at a distance of one base, and base qualities are not known.

The chain joins TRBV28 to TRBJ1-5, with 7 bases in between that match TRBD1. The receptor's source is a man in his thirties or forties in good health and CMV-seropositive. The sample consisted of PBMCs. The DNA is as follows: TGTGCCAGCAGTTCCCTCCGAACAGGGGCCAAACAGCCCCAGCATTTT. Translated, this is CASSSLRTGAKQPQHF.